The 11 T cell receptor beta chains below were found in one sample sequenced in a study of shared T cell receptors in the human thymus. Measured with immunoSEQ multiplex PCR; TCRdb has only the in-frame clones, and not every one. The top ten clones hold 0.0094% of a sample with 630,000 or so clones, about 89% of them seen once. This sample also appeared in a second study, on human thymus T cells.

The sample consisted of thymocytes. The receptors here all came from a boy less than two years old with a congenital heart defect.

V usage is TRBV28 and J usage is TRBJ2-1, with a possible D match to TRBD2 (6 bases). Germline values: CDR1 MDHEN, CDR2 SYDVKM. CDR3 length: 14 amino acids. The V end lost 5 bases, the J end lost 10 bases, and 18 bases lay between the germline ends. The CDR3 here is CASSRGLSPGEQFF. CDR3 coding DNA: TGTGCCAGCAGTAGGGGACTGTCTCCAGGGGAGCAGTTCTTC.

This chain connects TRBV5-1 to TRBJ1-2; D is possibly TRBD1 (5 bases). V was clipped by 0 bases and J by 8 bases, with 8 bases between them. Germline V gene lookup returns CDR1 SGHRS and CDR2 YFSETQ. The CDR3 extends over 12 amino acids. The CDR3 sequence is CASSLVGGGYTF. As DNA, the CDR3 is TGCGCCAGCAGCTTGGTCGGGGGAGGCTACACCTTC.

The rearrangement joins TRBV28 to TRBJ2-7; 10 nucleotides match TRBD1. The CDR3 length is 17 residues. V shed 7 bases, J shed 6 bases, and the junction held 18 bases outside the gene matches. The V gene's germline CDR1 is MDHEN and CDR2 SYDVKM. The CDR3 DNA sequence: TGTGCCAGCACCCTATTTAGCGGACAGGGGGAAATAGGCGAGCAGTACTTC. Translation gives CASTLFSGQGEIGEQYF.

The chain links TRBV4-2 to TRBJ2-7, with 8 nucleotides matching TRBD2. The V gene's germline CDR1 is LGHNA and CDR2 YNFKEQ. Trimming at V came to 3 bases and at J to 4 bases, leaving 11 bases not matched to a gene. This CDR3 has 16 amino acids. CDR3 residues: CASSQISGEGLYEQYF. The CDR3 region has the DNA TGTGCCAGCAGCCAGATTAGCGGGGAGGGACTTTACGAGCAGTACTTC.

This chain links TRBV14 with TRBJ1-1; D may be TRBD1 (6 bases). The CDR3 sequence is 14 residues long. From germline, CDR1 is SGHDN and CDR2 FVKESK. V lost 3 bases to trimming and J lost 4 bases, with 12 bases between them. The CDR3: CASSHRDRSTEAFF. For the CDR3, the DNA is TGTGCCAGCAGCCATAGAGACAGGAGCACTGAAGCTTTCTTT.

CDR3 sequence: CASSLVDREAKNIQYF. CDR3 DNA sequence: TGTGCCAGCAGCTTAGTTGACAGGGAGGCCAAAAACATTCAGTACTTC. J is TRBJ2-4 and V is TRBV11-2; 7 nucleotides match TRBD1. Germline trimming cut 1 base from V and 1 base from J; bases unmatched to any gene: 4. This CDR3 is 16 amino acids long. The germline V gene has CDR1 SGHAT and CDR2 FQNNGV.

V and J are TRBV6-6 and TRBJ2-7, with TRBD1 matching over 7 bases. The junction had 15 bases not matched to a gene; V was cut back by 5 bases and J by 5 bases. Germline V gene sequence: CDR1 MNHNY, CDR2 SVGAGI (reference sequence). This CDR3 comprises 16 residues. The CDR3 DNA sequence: TGTGCCAGCAGTGCCGACAGGGCCGCTCTCGCCCACGAGCAGTACTTC. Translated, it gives CASSADRAALAHEQYF.

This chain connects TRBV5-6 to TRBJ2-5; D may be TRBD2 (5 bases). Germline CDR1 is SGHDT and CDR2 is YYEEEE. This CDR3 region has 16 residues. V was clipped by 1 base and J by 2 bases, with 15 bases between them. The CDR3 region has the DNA TGTGCCAGCAGCTTGAGGCGGGTGAGGGAGCAAGAGACCCAGTACTTC. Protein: CASSLRRVREQETQYF.

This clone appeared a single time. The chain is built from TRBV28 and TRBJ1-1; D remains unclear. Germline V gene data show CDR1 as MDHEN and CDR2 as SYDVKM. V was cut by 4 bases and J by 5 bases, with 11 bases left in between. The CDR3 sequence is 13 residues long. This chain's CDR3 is CASSSAAGTEAFF. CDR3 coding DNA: TGTGCCAGCAGTTCCGCGGCGGGAACTGAAGCTTTCTTT.

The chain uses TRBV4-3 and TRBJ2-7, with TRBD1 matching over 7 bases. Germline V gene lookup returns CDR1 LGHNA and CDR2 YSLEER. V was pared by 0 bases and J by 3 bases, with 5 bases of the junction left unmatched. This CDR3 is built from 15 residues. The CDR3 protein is CASSQEAGGFYEQYF. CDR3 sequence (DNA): TGCGCCAGCAGCCAAGAAGCAGGGGGATTCTACGAGCAGTACTTC.

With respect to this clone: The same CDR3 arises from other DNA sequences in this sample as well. DNA for the CDR3: TGTGCCAGCAGTGCGACTGGCTACGAGCAGTACTTC. Encoded protein: CASSATGYEQYF. The V and J genes are TRBV5-8 and TRBJ2-7; D is uncertain. V gave up 5 bases and J gave up 3 bases, with 9 bases separating them. CDR3 length: 12 amino acids. CDR1 is SGHTS, CDR2 YDEGEE, per germline.